Listed below are T cell receptor beta chains from one sample, sequenced in a study of T cell responses to AZD1222 COVID-19 vaccine. The method was immunoSEQ multiplex PCR; TCRdb's version includes in-frame clones alone and lacks a portion of them. Of more than 120,000 clones in the sample, under 90% are singletons; the top ten hold 1.5% to 2%. The sample was peripheral blood, taken 28 days after the second AZD1222 dose. Receptor source: an adult who received the AZD1222 COVID-19 vaccine. The CDR3 runs from the conserved cysteine through the conserved F or W.

v_call: TRBV3-1/TRBV3-2
j_call: TRBJ1-2
cdr3_aa: CASSHLIGGANNYGYTF

v_call: TRBV4-1
j_call: TRBJ1-5
cdr3_aa: CASSQDPGLNQPQHF

v_call: TRBV27
j_call: TRBJ2-3
cdr3_aa: CASSFLGGARTDTQYF

v_call: TRBV11-3
j_call: TRBJ2-7
cdr3_aa: CASSPGTGTYEQYF

v_call: TRBV15
j_call: TRBJ2-3
cdr3_aa: CATSRGTSESTDTQYF

v_call: TRBV10-3
j_call: TRBJ2-2
cdr3_aa: CATSAGGYNTGELFF

v_call: TRBV4-1
j_call: TRBJ2-1
cdr3_aa: CASSQDLGRLAGGFNEQFF

v_call: TRBV7-2
j_call: TRBJ1-1
cdr3_aa: CASSQSRANTEAFF

v_call: TRBV5-1
j_call: TRBJ2-2
cdr3_aa: CASSMTGDTGELFF

v_call: TRBV19
j_call: TRBJ2-7
cdr3_aa: CASSIRGSSSGSIKEQYF

v_call: TRBV3-1/TRBV3-2
j_call: TRBJ2-1
cdr3_aa: CASSQDLSGTRKYNEQFF

v_call: TRBV20-1
j_call: TRBJ2-7
cdr3_aa: CSAGTRYEQYF

v_call: TRBV3-1/TRBV3-2
j_call: TRBJ1-2
cdr3_aa: CASSQYRLGYTF

v_call: TRBV6-2/TRBV6-3
j_call: TRBJ2-7
cdr3_aa: CASSSPAAGKPEQYF

v_call: TRBV5-4
j_call: TRBJ2-5
cdr3_aa: CASSTYRGEETQYF

v_call: TRBV11-2
j_call: TRBJ2-5
cdr3_aa: CATLGYQETQYF

v_call: TRBV18
j_call: TRBJ1-3
cdr3_aa: CASSVSQGSGNTIYF

v_call: TRBV7-2
j_call: TRBJ2-5
cdr3_aa: CASSPRRAGGRETQYF

v_call: TRBV18
j_call: TRBJ2-7
cdr3_aa: CASSGLAGDHYEQYF

v_call: TRBV10-3
j_call: TRBJ1-4
cdr3_aa: CAISVGGTNEKLFF

v_call: TRBV7-2
j_call: TRBJ1-2
cdr3_aa: CASSLGAGRTYGYTF

v_call: TRBV2
j_call: TRBJ1-5
cdr3_aa: CASQGGLGRNQPQHF

v_call: TRBV11-3
j_call: TRBJ1-3
cdr3_aa: CASSLDDRGRTNLSGNTIYF

v_call: TRBV24-1
j_call: TRBJ2-1
cdr3_aa: CATSDLRGNEQFF

v_call: TRBV9
j_call: TRBJ2-3
cdr3_aa: CASSFGGDTQYF

v_call: TRBV9
j_call: TRBJ2-2
cdr3_aa: CASSPRGTPNTGELFF

v_call: TRBV24-1
j_call: TRBJ2-2
cdr3_aa: CATSDPGTLNTGELFF

v_call: TRBV6-6
j_call: TRBJ2-1
cdr3_aa: CASSYTGVRRNEQFF

v_call: TRBV27
j_call: TRBJ1-6
cdr3_aa: CASSIDRGDNSPLHF

v_call: TRBV7-2
j_call: TRBJ2-5
cdr3_aa: CASSLGGMAETQYF

v_call: TRBV9
j_call: TRBJ2-2
cdr3_aa: CASSVGTASFAGELFF

v_call: TRBV6-2/TRBV6-3
j_call: TRBJ1-1
cdr3_aa: CASSYTGFTEAFF

v_call: TRBV14
j_call: TRBJ2-6
cdr3_aa: CASSPGGAGANVLTF

v_call: TRBV28
j_call: TRBJ1-6
cdr3_aa: CASSFRGPGSPLHF

v_call: TRBV27
j_call: TRBJ1-1
cdr3_aa: CASISWVNTEAFF

v_call: TRBV23-1
j_call: TRBJ1-3
cdr3_aa: CASSYFPGQGVAGNTIYF